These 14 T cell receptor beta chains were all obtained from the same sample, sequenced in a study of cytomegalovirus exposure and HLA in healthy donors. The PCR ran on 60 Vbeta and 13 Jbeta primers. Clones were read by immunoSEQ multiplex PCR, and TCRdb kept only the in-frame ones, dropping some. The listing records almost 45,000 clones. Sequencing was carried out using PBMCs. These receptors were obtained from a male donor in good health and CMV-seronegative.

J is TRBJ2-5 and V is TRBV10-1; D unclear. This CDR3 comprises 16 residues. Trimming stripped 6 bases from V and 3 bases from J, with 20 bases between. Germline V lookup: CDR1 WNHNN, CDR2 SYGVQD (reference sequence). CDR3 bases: TGCGCCAGCAGCGAGACCCCCTCGGCTCGGGAAGAGACCCAGTACTTC. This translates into CASSETPSAREETQYF.

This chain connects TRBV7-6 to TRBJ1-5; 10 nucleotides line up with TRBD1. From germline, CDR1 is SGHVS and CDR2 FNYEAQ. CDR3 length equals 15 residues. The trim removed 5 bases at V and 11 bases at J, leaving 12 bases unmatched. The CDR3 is CASSLSGQGVSAQHF. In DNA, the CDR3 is TGTGCCAGCAGCCTATCAGGACAGGGGGTTTCAGCCCAGCATTTT.

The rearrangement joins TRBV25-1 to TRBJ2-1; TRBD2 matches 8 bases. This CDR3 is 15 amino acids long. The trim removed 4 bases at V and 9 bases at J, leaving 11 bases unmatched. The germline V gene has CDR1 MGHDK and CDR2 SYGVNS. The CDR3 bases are TGTGCCAGCAGTGGAGCGGGAGTGGGGGAGGCTGAGCAGTTCTTC. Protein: CASSGAGVGEAEQFF.

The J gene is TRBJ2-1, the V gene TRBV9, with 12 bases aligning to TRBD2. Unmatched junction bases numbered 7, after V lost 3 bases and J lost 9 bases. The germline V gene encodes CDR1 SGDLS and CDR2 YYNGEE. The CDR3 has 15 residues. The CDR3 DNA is TGTGCCAGCAGCGAGCGGACTAGCGGGATGGGTGAGCAGTTCTTC. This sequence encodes CASSERTSGMGEQFF.

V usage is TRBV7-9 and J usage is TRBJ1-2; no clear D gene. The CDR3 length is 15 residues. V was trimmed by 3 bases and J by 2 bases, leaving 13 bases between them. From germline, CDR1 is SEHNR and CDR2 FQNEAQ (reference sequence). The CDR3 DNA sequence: TGTGCCAGCAGCTTTCTACAGAACCGCAACTATGGCTACACCTTC. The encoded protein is CASSFLQNRNYGYTF.

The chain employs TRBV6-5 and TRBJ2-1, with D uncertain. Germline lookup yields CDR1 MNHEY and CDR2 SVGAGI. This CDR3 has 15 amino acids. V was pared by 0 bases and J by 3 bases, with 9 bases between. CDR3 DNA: TGTGCCAGCAGTTACTCGAGGTTATTCTACAATGAGCAGTTCTTC. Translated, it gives CASSYSRLFYNEQFF.

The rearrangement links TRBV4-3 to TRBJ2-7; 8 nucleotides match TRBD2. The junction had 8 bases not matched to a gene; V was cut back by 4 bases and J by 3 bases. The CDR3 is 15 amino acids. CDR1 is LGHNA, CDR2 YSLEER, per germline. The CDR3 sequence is CASSLQPGGGYEQYF. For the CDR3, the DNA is TGCGCCAGCAGCCTCCAACCGGGAGGGGGCTACGAGCAGTACTTC.

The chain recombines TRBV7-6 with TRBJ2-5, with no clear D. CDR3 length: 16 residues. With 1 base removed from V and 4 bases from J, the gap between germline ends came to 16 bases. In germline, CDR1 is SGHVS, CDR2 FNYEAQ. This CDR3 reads CASSLGGLHLRETQYF. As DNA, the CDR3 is TGTGCCAGCAGCTTAGGCGGTCTGCACCTCCGAGAGACCCAGTACTTC.

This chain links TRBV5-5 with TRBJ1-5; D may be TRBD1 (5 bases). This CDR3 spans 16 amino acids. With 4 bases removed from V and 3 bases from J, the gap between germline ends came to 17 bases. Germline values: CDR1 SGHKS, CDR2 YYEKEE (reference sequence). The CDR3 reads CASSTLPGPNNQPQHF. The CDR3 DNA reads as TGTGCCAGCAGCACCTTACCAGGGCCTAACAATCAGCCCCAGCATTTT.

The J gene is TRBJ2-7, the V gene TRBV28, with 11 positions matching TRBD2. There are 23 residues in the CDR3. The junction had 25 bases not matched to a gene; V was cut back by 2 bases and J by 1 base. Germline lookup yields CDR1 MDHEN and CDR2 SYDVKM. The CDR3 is CASSLPLIPGDIFSGRVSYEQYF. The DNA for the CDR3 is TGTGCCAGCAGTTTACCCCTCATCCCTGGGGACATCTTTAGCGGGAGGGTGTCCTACGAGCAGTACTTC.

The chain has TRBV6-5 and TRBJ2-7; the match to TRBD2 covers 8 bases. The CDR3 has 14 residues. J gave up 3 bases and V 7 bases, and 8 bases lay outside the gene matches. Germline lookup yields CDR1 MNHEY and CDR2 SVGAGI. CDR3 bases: TGTGCCAGCATGGGGAGCGGGAGTCTCTACGAGCAGTACTTC. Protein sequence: CASMGSGSLYEQYF.

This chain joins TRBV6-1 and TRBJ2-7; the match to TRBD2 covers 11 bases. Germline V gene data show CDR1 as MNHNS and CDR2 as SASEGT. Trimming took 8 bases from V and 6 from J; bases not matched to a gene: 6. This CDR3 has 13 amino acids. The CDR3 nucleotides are TGTGCCAGCTGTAGACTAGCGGGAATCGAGCAGTACTTC. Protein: CASCRLAGIEQYF.

The CDR3 bases are TGTGCCAGCTCACCCGGGACTAGCGGAACACGTAGCACAGATACGCAGTATTTT. It is translated as CASSPGTSGTRSTDTQYF. The gene calls are TRBV18 and TRBJ2-3; TRBD2 matches at 11 bases. Trimming took 3 bases from V and 0 from J; bases not matched to a gene: 8. CDR1 is KGHSH and CDR2 is LQKENI in the germline V gene. This CDR3 contains 18 residues.

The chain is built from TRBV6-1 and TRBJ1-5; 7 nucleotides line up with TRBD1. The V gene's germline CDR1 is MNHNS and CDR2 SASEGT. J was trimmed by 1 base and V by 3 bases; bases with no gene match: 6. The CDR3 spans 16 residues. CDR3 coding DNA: TGTGCCAGCAGTGAGGGTAGGGGGCTAAGCAATCAGCCCCAGCATTTT. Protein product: CASSEGRGLSNQPQHF.